This T cell receptor (beta chain) was documented in a study of early T cells in non-severe SARS-CoV-2 infection. Researchers tagged individual cDNA molecules with unique molecular identifiers. TCRdb independently ran MiXCR on the 5' RACE reads; one entry per CDR3 protein. The sample contains 25,000 to 35,000 distinct CDR3 sequences, just under 3% of which appear only once. The CDR3 has 11 amino acids. This clonotype was detected only once. Possible read error: a much larger clone is one base away. Sequencing was performed on whole blood. This chain joins TRBV12-3 or TRBV12-4 and TRBJ2-3; D call uncertain. This sequence originates from an adult who was a healthcare worker with PCR-confirmed SARS-CoV-2 infection or an uninfected control (not recorded which). The CDR3 reads CASMVADTQCF. The CDR3 DNA is TGTGCCAGCATGGTTGCAGATACGCAGTGTTTT.